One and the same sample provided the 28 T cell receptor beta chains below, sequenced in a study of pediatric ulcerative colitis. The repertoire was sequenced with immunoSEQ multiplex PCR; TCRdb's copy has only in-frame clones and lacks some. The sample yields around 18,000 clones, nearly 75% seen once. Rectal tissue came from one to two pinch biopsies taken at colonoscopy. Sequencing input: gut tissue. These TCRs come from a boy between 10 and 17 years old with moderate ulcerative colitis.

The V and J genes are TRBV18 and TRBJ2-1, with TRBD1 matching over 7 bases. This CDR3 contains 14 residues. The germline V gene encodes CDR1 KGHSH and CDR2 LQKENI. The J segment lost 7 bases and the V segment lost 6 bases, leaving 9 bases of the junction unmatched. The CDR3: CASSLGTDRNEQFF. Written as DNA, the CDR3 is TGTGCCAGCTCTTTAGGGACAGACCGTAATGAGCAGTTCTTC.

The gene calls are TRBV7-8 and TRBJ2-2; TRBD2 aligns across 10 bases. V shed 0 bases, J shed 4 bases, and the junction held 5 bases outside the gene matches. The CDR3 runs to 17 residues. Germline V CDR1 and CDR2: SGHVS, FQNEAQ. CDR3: CASSLAISGGATGELFF. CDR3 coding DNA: TGTGCCAGCAGCTTAGCGATAAGCGGGGGGGCCACCGGGGAGCTGTTTTTT.

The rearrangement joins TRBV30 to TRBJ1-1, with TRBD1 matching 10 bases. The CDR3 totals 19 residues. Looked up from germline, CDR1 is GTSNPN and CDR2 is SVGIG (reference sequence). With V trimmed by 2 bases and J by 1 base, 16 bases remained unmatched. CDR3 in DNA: TGTGCCTGGAGTCCTATTCTTGGGACAGGGGACTTTCAGAACACTGAAGCTTTCTTT. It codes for CAWSPILGTGDFQNTEAFF.

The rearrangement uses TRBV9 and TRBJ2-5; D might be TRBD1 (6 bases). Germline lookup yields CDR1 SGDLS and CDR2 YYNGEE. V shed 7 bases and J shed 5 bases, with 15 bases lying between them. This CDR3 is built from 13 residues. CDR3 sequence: CASGKQGRETQYF. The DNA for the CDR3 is TGTGCCAGCGGTAAACAGGGTCGGGAGACCCAGTACTTC.

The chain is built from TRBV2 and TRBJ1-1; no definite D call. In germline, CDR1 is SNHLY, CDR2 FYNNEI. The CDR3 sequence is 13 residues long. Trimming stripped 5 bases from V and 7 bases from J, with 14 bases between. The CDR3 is CASSRDWVGEAFF. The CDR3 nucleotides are TGTGCCAGCAGTAGAGACTGGGTGGGTGAAGCTTTCTTT.

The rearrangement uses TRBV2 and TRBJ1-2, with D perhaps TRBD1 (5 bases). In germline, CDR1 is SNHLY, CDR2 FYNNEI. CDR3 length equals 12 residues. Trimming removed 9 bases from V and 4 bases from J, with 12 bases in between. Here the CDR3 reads CARAGQGYGYTF. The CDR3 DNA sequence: TGTGCCAGGGCGGGGCAGGGCTATGGCTACACCTTC.

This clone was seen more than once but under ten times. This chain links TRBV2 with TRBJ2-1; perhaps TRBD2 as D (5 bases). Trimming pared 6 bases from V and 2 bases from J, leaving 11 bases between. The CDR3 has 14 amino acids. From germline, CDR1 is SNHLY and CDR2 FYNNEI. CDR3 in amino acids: CASSGEETYNEQFF. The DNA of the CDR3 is TGTGCCAGCAGCGGGGAAGAGACCTACAATGAGCAGTTCTTC.

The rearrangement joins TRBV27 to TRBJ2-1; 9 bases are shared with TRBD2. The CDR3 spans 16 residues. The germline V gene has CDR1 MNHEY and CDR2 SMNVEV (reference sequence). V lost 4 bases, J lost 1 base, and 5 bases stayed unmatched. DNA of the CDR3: TGTGCCAGCAGTTATAGCGGGGGTACGTCCTACAATGAGCAGTTCTTC. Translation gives CASSYSGGTSYNEQFF.

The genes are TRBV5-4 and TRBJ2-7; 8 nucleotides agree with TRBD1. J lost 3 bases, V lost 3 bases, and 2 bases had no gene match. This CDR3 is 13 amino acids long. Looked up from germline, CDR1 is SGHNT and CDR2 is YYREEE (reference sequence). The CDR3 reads CASSSDRVYEQYF. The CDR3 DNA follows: TGTGCCAGCAGCTCGGACAGGGTCTACGAGCAGTACTTC.

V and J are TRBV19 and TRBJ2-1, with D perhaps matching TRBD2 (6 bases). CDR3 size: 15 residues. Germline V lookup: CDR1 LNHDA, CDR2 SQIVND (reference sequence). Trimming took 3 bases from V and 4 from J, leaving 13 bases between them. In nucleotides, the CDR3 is TGTGCCAGTAGTATCTTGGGGGGTACGTACAATGAGCAGTTCTTC. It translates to CASSILGGTYNEQFF.

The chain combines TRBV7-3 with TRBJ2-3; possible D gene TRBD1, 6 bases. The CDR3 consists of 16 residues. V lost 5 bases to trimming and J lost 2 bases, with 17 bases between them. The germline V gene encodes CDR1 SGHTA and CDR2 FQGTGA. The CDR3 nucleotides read TGTGCCAGCAGCCCCGGCCGGGACACCTACACAGATACGCAGTATTTT. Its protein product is CASSPGRDTYTDTQYF.

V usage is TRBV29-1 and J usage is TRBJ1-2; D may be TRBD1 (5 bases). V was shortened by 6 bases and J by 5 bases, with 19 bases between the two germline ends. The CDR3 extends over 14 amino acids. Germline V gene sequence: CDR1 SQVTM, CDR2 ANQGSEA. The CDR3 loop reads CSVSTGTVTYGYTF. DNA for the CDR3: TGCAGCGTCTCCACCGGGACGGTAACTTATGGCTACACCTTC. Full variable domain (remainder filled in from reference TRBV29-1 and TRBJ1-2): SAVISQKPSRDICQRGTSLTIQCQVDSQVTMMFWYRQQPGQSLTLIATANQGSEATYESGFVIDKFPISRPNLTFSTLTVSNMSPEDSSIYLCSVSTGTVTYGYTFGSGTRLTVV.

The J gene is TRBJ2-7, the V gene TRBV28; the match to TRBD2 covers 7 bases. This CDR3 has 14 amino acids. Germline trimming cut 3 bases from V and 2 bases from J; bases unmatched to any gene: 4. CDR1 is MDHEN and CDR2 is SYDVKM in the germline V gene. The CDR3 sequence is CASSLSGETYEQYF. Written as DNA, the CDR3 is TGTGCCAGCAGTTTGAGCGGGGAGACCTACGAGCAGTACTTC.

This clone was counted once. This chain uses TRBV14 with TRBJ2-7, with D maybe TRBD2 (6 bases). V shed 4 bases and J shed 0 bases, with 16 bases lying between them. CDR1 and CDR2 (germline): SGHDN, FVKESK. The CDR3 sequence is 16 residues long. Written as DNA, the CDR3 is TGTGCCAGCAGCCGTTTGGGAGGAATACACTCCTACGAGCAGTACTTC. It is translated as CASSRLGGIHSYEQYF.

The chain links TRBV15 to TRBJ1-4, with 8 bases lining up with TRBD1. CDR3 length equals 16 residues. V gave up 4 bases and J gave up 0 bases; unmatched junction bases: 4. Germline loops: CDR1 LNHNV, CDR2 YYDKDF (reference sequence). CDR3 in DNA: TGTGCCACCAGCACAGGGACAGGTGCAACTAATGAAAAACTGTTTTTT. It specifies CATSTGTGATNEKLFF.

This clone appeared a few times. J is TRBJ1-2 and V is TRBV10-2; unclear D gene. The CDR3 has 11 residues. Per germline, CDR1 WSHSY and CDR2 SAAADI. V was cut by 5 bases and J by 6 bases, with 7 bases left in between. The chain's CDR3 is CASSLGDGYTF. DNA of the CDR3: TGCGCCAGCAGTCTGGGAGATGGCTACACCTTC.

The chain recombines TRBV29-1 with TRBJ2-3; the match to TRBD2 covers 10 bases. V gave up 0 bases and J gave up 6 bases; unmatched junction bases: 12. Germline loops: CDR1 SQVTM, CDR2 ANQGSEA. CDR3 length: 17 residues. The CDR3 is CSVEDQREGRGFDTQYF. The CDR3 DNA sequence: TGCAGCGTTGAAGACCAGCGGGAGGGCAGGGGGTTTGATACGCAGTATTTT.

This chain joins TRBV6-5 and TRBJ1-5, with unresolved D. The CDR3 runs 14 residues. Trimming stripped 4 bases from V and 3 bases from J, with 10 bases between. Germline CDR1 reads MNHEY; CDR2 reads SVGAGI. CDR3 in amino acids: CASSSRRVNQPQHF. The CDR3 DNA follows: TGTGCCAGCAGTTCCCGACGGGTCAATCAGCCCCAGCATTTT.

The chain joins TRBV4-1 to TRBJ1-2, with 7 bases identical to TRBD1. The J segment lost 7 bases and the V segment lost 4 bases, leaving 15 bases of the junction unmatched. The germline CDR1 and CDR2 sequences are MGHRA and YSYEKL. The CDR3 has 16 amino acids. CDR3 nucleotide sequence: TGCGCCAGCAGCCCGGTCCTTTCCGACAGGGTGGGTGGCTACACCTTC. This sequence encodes CASSPVLSDRVGGYTF.

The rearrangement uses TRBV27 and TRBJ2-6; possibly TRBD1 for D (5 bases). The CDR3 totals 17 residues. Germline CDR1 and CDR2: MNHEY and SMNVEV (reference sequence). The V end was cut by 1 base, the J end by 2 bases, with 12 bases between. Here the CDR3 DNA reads TGTGCCAGCAGTTTATTTGCAGGGCGGACTGGGGCCAACGTCCTGACTTTC. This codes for CASSLFAGRTGANVLTF.

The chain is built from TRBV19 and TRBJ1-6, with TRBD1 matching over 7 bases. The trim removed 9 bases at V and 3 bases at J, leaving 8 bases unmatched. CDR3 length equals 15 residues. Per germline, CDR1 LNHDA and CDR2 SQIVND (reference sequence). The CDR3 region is CASQYGQDYNSPLHF. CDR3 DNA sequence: TGTGCCAGCCAATATGGACAGGACTATAATTCACCCCTCCACTTT.

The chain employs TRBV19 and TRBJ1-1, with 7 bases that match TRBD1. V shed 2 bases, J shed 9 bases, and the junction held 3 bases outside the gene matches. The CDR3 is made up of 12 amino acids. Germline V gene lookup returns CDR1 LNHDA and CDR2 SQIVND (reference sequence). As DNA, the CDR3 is TGTGCCAGTAGTATAAGGGACAGTCAAGCTTTCTTT. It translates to CASSIRDSQAFF.

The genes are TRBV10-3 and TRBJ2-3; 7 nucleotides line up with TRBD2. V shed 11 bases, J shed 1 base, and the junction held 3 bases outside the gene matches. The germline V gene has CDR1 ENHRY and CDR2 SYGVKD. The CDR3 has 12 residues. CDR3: CAVAGGTDTQYF. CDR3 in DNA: TGTGCCGTTGCGGGGGGCACAGATACGCAGTATTTT.

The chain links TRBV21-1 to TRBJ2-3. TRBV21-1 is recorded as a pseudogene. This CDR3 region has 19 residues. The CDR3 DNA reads TGTGCCAGCAGCAAAGCTCCCGACGGGCCTAAACATAGCACAGATACGCAGTATTTT. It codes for CASSKAPDGPKHSTDTQYF.

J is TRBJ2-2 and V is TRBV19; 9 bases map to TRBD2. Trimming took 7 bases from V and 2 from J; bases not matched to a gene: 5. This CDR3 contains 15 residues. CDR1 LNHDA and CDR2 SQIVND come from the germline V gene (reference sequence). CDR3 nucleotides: TGTGCCAGTAAAGGGACTAGCCTTAACACCGGGGAGCTGTTTTTT. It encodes CASKGTSLNTGELFF.

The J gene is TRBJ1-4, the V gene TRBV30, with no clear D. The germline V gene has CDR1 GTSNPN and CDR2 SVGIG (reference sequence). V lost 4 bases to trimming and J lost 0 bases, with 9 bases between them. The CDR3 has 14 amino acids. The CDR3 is CAWKQSATNEKLFF. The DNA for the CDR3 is TGTGCCTGGAAACAATCAGCAACTAATGAAAAACTGTTTTTT.

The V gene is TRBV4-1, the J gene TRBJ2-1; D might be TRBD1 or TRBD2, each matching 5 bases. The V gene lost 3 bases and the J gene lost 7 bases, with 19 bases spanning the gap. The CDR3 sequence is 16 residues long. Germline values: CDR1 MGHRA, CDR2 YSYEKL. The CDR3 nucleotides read TGCGCCAGCAGCCAGGCTGGGCGAGGGGCGCGGAATGAGCAGTTCTTC. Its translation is CASSQAGRGARNEQFF.

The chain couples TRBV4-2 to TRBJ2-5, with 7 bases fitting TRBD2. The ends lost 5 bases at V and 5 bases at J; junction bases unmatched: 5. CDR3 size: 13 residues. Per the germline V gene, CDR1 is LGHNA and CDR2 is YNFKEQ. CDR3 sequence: CASSWGGAETQYF. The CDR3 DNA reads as TGTGCCAGCAGCTGGGGGGGAGCGGAGACCCAGTACTTC.